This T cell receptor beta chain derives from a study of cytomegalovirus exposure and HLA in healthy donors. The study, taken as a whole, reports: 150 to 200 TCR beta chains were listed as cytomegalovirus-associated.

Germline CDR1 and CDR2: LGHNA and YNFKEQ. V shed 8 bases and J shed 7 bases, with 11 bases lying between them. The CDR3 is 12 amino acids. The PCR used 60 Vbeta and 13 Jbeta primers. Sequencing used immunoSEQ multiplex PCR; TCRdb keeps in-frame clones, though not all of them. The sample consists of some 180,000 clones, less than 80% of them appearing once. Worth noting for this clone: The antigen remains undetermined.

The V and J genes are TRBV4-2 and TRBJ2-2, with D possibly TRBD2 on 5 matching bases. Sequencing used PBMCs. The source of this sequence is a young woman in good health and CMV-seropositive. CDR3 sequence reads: CASHPGIGELFF. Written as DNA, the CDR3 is TGTGCCAGCCACCCGGGGATCGGGGAGCTGTTTTTT.